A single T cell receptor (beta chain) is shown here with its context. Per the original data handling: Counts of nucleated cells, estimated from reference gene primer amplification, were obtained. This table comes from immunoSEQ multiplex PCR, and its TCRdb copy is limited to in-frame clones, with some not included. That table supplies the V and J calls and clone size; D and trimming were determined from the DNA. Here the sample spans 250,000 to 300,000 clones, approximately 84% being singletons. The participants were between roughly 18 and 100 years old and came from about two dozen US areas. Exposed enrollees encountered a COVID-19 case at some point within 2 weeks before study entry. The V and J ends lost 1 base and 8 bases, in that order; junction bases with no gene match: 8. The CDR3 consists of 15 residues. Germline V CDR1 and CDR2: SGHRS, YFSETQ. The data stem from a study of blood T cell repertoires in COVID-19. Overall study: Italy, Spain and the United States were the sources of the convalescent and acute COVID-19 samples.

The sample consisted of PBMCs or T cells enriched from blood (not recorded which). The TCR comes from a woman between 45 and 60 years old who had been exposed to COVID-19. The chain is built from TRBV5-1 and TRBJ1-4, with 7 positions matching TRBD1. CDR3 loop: CASSLQGGDKEKLFF. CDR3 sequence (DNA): TGCGCCAGCAGCTTGCAGGGGGGTGATAAGGAAAAACTGTTTTTT. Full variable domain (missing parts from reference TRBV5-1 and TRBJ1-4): KAGVTQTPRYLIKTRGQQVTLSCSPISGHRSVSWYQQTPGQGLQFLFEYFSETQRNKGNFPGRFSGRQFSNSRSEMNVSTLELGDSALYLCASSLQGGDKEKLFFGSGTQLSVL.